This T cell receptor (beta chain) was recorded in a study of T cell responses to AZD1222 COVID-19 vaccine. Study conclusions and caveats: Clonal diversity was possibly underestimated; the donors were predominantly white British and more often female. Samples come after the peak T cell response, not at day 14. Nearly half of spike-specific TCRs reportedly target unmutated variant regions.

Points on this clone: The antigen is unknown.

Produced via immunoSEQ multiplex PCR; TCRdb's table is partial and in-frame only. The repertoire holds around 120,000 clones, with approximately 83% as singletons. V was pared by 4 bases and J by 4 bases, with 11 bases between. The CDR3 runs 13 residues. Germline V gives CDR1 SQVTM, CDR2 ANQGSEA. The source was peripheral blood, collected on day 0 of AZD1222 vaccination. The genes are TRBV29-1 and TRBJ1-5; D gene uncertain. The clonotype comes from an adult in good health. CDR3 loop: CSVGENVNQPQHF. The CDR3 DNA follows: TGCAGCGTTGGAGAGAACGTTAATCAGCCCCAGCATTTT.